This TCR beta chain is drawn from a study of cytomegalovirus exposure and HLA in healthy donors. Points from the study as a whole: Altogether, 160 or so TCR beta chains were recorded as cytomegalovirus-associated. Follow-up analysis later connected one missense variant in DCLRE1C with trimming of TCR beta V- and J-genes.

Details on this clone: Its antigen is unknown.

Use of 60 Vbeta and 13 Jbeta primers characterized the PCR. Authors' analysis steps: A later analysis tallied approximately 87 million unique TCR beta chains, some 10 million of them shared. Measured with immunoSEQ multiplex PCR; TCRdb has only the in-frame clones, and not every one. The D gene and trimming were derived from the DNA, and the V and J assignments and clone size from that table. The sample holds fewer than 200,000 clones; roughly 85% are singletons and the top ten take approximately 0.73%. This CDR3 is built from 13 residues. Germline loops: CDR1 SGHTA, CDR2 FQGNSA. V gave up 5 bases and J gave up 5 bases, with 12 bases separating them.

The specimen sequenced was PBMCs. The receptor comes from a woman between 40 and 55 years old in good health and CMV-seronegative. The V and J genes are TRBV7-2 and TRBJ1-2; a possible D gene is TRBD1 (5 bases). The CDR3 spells CASSAGPMYGYTF. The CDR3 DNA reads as TGTGCCAGCAGCGCGGGACCGATGTATGGCTACACCTTC.